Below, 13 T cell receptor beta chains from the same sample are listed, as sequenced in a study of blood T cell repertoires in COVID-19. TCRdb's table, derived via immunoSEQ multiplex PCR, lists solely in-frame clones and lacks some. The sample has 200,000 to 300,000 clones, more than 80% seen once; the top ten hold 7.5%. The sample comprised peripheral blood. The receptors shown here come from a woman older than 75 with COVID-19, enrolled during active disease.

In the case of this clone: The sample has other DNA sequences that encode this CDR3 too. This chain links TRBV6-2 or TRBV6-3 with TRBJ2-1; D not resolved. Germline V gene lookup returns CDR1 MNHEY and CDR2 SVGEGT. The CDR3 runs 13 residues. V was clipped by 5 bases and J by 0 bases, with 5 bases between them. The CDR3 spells CASSLSSYNEQFF. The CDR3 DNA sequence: TGTGCCAGCAGTCTCAGCTCCTACAATGAGCAGTTCTTC.

This CDR3 is CASSEDGGNYGYTF. The CDR3 DNA is TGTGCCAGCAGTGAAGATGGGGGGAACTATGGCTACACCTTC. V and J are TRBV6-1 and TRBJ1-2; a possible D gene is TRBD1 (5 bases). Germline assignment: CDR1 MNHNS and CDR2 SASEGT. V was pared by 1 base and J by 2 bases, with 8 bases between. This CDR3 is 14 amino acids long.

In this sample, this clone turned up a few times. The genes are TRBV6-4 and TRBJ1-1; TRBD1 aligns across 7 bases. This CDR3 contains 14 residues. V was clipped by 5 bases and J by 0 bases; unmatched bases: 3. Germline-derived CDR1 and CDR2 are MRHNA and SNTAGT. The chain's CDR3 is CASSPDRLNTEAFF. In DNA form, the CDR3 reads TGTGCCAGCAGTCCGGACAGGTTGAACACTGAAGCTTTCTTT.

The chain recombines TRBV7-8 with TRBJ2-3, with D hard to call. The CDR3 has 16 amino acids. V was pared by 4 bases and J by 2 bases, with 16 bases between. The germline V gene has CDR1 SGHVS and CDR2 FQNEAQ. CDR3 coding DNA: TGTGCCAGCAGCTCCGGGTTCCCCAAACACACAGATACGCAGTATTTT. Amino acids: CASSSGFPKHTDTQYF. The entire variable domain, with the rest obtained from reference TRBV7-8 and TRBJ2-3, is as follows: GAGVSQSPRYKVAKRGQDVALRCDPISGHVSLFWYQQALGQGPEFLTYFQNEAQLDKSGLPSDRFFAERPEGSVSTLKIQRTQQEDSAVYLCASSSGFPKHTDTQYFGPGTRLTVL.

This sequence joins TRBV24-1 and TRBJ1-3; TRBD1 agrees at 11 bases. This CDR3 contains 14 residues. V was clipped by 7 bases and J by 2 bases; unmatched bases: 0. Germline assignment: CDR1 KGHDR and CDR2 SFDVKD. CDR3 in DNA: TGTGCCACCAGGGGACAGGGGGCTGGAAACACCATATATTTT. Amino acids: CATRGQGAGNTIYF.

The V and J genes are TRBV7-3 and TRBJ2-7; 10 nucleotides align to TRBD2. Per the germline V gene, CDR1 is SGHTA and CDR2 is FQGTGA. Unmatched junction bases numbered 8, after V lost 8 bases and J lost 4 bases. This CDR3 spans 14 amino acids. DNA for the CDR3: TGTGCCAGCGGGGCTAGCGGGAGATTTTACGAGCAGTACTTC. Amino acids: CASGASGRFYEQYF. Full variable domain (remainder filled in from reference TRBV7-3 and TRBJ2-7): GAGVSQTPSNKVTEKGKYVELRCDPISGHTALYWYRQSLGQGPEFLIYFQGTGAADDSGLPNDRFFAVRPEGSVSTLKIQRTERGDSAVYLCASGASGRFYEQYFGPGTRLTVT.

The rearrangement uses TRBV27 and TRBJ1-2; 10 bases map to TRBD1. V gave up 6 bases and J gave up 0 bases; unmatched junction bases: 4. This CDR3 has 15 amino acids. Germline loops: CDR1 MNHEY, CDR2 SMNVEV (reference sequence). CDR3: CASRGQGPTNYGYTF. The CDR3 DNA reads TGTGCCAGCAGGGGACAGGGGCCAACTAACTATGGCTACACCTTC.

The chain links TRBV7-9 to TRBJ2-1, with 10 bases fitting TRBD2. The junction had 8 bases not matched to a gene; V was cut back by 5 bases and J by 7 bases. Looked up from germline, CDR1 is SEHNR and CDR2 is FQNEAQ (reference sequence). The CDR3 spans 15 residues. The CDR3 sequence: CASSESGRARNEQFF. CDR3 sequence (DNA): TGTGCCAGCAGCGAAAGCGGGAGGGCCAGGAATGAGCAGTTCTTC. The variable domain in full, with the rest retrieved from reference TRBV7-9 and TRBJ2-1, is DTGVSQNPRHKITKRGQNVTFRCDPISEHNRLYWYRQTLGQGPEFLTYFQNEAQLEKSRLLSDRFSAERPKGSFSTLEIQRTEQGDSAMYLCASSESGRARNEQFFGPGTRLTVL.

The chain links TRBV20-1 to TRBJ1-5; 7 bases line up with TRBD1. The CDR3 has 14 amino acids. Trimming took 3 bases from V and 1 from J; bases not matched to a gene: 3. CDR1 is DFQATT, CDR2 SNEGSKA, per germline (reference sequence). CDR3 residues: CSASEGASNQPQHF. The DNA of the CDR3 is TGCAGTGCTAGTGAGGGGGCAAGCAATCAGCCCCAGCATTTT.

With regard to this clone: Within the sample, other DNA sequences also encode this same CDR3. CDR3 loop: CASSLDRDQPQHF. CDR3 nucleotide sequence: TGCGCCAGCAGCTTGGACCGGGATCAGCCCCAGCATTTT. The rearrangement links TRBV5-1 to TRBJ1-5; D is uncertain. The CDR3 runs 13 residues. V lost 0 bases and J 5 bases, leaving 6 bases between the germline ends. Per the germline V gene, CDR1 is SGHRS and CDR2 is YFSETQ. Using reference TRBV5-1 and TRBJ1-5 for the parts outside the CDR3, the full variable domain is KAGVTQTPRYLIKTRGQQVTLSCSPISGHRSVSWYQQTPGQGLQFLFEYFSETQRNKGNFPGRFSGRQFSNSRSEMNVSTLELGDSALYLCASSLDRDQPQHFGDGTRLSIL.

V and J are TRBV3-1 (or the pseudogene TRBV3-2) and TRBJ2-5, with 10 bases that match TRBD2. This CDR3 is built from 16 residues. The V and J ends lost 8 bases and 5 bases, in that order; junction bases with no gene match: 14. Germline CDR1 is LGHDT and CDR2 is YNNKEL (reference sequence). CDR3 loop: CASSPSSGRAGETQYF. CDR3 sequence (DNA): TGTGCCAGCTCCCCCTCAAGCGGGAGGGCCGGGGAGACCCAGTACTTC.

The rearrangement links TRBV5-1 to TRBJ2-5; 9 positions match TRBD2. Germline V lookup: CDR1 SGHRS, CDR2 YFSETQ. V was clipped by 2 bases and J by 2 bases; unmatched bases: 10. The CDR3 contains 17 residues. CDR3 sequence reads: CASSFLAGVGGQETQYF. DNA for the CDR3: TGCGCCAGCAGCTTTTTAGCGGGAGTGGGAGGTCAAGAGACCCAGTACTTC. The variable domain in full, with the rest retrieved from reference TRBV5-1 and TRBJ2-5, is KAGVTQTPRYLIKTRGQQVTLSCSPISGHRSVSWYQQTPGQGLQFLFEYFSETQRNKGNFPGRFSGRQFSNSRSEMNVSTLELGDSALYLCASSFLAGVGGQETQYFGPGTRLLVL.

The CDR3 reads CASTDRGVSYGYTF. The CDR3 bases are TGTGCCAGTACTGATCGGGGAGTCTCCTATGGCTACACCTTC. This rearrangement joins TRBV19 to TRBJ1-2; D call uncertain. The V gene's germline CDR1 is LNHDA and CDR2 SQIVND (reference sequence). This CDR3 comprises 14 residues. V was shortened by 7 bases and J by 4 bases, with 16 bases between the two germline ends.